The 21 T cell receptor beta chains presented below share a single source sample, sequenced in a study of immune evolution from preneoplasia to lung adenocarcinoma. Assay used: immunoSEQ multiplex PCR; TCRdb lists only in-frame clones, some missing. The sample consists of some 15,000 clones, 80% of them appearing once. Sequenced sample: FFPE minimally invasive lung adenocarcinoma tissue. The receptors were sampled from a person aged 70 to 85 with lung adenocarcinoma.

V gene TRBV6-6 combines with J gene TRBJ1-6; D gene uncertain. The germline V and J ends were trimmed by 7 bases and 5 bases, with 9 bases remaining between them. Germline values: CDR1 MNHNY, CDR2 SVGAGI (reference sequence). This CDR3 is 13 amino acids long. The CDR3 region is CASKGLNNSPLHF. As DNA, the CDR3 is TGTGCCAGCAAGGGCCTTAATAATTCACCCCTCCACTTT.

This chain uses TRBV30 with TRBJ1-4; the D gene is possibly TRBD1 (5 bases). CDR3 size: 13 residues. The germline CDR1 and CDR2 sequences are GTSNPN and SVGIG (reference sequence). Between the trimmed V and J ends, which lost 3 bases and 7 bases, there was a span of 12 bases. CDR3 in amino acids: CAWSQGRGEKLFF. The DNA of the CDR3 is TGTGCCTGGAGCCAGGGCCGGGGTGAAAAACTGTTTTTT.

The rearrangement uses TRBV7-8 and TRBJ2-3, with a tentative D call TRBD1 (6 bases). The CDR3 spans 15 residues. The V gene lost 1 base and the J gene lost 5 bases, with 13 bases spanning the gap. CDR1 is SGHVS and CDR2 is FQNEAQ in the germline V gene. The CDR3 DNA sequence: TGTGCCAGCAGCTTAGGGACGACAGGTCGAGATACGCAGTATTTT. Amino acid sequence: CASSLGTTGRDTQYF.

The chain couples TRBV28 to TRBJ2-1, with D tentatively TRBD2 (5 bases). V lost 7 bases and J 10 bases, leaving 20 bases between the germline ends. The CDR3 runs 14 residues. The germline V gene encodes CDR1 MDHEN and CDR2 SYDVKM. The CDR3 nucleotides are TGTGCCAGCATCTCCCCTACATCCGGCGGGGAGCAGTTCTTC. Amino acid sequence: CASISPTSGGEQFF.

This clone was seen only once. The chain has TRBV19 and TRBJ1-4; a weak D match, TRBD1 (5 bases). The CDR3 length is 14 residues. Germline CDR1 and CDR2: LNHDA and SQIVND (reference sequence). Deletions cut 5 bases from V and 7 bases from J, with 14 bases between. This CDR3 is CASSATVWSEKLFF. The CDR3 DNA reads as TGTGCCAGTAGTGCGACAGTGTGGTCTGAAAAACTGTTTTTT.

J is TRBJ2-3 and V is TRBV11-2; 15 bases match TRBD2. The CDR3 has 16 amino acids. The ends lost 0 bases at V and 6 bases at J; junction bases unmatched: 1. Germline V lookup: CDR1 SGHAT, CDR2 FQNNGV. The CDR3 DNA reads TGTGCCAGCAGCTTAGAGGGGACTAGCGGGAGGGATACGCAGTATTTT. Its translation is CASSLEGTSGRDTQYF.

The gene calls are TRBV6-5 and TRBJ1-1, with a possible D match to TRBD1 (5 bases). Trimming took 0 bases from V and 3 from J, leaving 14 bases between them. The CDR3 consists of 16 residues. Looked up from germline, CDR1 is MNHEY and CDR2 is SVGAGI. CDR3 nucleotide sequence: TGTGCCAGCAGTTACTCGGTCATAGGGACCCACACTGAAGCTTTCTTT. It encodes CASSYSVIGTHTEAFF.

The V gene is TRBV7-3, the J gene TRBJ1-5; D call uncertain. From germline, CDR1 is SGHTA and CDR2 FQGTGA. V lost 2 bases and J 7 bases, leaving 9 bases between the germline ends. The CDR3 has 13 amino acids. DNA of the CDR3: TGTGCCAGCAGCTTAGGCCTCCAGCAGCCCCAGCATTTT. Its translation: CASSLGLQQPQHF.

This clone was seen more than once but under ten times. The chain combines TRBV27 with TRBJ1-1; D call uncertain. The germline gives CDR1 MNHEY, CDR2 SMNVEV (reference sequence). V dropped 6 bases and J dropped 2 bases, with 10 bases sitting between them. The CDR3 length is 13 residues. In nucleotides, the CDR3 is TGTGCCAGCAGAGGGAGTTCAAACACTGAAGCTTTCTTT. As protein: CASRGSSNTEAFF.

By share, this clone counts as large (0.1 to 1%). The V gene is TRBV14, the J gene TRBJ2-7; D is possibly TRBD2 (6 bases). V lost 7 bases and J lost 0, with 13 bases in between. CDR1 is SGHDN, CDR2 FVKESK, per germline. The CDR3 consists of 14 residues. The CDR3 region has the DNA TGTGCCAGCAAGAGGGACTCAAACTCCTACGAGCAGTACTTC. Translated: CASKRDSNSYEQYF.

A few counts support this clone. The CDR3 nucleotides are TGTGCCAGCAGCTTTAGCGGGGGGTACACAGATACGCAGTATTTT. Encoded protein: CASSFSGGYTDTQYF. V and J are TRBV7-3 and TRBJ2-3; 10 positions agree with TRBD2. The V segment lost 3 bases and the J segment 2 bases; nucleotides outside the gene matches: 2. Per the germline V gene, CDR1 is SGHTA and CDR2 is FQGTGA. The CDR3 totals 15 residues.

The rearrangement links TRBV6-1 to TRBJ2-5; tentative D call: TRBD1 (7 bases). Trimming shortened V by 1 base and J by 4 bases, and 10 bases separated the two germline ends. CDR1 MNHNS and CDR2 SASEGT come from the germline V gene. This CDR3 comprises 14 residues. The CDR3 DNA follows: TGTGCCAGCAGTGAAGTCCAGGGGGGAGAGACCCAGTACTTC. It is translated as CASSEVQGGETQYF.

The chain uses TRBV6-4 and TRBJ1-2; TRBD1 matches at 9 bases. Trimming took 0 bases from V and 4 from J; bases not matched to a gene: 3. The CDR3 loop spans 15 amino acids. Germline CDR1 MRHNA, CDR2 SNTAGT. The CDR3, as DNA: TGTGCCAGCAGTGACTCAGGACAGGGGCTCTATGGCTACACCTTC. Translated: CASSDSGQGLYGYTF.

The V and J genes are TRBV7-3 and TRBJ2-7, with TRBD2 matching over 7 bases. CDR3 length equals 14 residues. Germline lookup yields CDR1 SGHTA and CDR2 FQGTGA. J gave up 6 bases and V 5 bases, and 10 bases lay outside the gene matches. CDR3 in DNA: TGTGCCAGCAGCCAATTGGGACTACCAAGCGAGCAGTACTTC. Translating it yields CASSQLGLPSEQYF.

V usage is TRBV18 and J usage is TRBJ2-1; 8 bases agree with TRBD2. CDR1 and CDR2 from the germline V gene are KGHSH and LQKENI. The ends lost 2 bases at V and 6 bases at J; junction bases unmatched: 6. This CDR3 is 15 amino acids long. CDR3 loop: CASSPSAGVSNEQFF. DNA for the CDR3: TGTGCCAGCTCACCATCAGCGGGAGTCTCCAATGAGCAGTTCTTC.

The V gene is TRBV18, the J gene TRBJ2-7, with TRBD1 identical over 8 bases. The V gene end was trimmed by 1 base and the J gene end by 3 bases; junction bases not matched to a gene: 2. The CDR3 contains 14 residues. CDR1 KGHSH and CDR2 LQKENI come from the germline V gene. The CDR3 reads CASSPRTGIYEQYF. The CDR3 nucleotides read TGTGCCAGCTCACCACGGACAGGGATCTACGAGCAGTACTTC. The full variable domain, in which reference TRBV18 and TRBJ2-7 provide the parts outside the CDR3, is NAGVMQNPRHLVRRRGQEARLRCSPMKGHSHVYWYRQLPEEGLKFMVYLQKENIIDESGMPKERFSAEFPKEGPSILRIQQVVRGDSAAYFCASSPRTGIYEQYFGPGTRLTVT.

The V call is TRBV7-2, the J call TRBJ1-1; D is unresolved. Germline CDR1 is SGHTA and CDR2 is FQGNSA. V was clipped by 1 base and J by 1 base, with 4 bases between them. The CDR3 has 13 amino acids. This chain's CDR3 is CASSLGTNTEAFF. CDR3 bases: TGTGCCAGCAGCTTAGGCACGAACACTGAAGCTTTCTTT. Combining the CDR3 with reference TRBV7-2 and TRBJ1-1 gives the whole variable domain GAGVSQSPSNKVTEKGKDVELRCDPISGHTALYWYRQSLGQGLEFLIYFQGNSAPDKSGLPSDRFSAERTGGSVSTLTIQRTQQEDSAVYLCASSLGTNTEAFFGQGTRLTVV.

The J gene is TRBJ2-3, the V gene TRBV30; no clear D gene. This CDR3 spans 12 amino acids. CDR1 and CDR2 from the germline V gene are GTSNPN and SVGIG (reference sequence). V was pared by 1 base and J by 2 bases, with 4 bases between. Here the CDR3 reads CAWSGSTDTQYF. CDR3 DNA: TGTGCCTGGAGTGGATCCACAGATACGCAGTATTTT. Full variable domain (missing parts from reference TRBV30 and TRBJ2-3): SQTIHQWPATLVQPVGSPLSLECTVEGTSNPNLYWYRQAAGRGLQLLFYSVGIGQISSEVPQNLSASRPQDRQFILSSKKLLLSDSGFYLCAWSGSTDTQYFGPGTRLTVL.

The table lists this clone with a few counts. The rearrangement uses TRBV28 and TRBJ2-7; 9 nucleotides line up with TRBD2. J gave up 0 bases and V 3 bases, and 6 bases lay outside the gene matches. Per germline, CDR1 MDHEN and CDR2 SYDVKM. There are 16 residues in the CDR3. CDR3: CASSLFSSGVSYEQYF. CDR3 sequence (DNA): TGTGCCAGCAGTTTGTTCTCTAGCGGGGTCTCCTACGAGCAGTACTTC.

Here the CDR3 reads CASSRQGNDNEQFF. For the CDR3, the DNA is TGTGCCAGCAGCCGACAGGGTAACGACAATGAGCAGTTCTTC. The V gene is TRBV7-3, the J gene TRBJ2-1; 7 bases fit TRBD1. Germline V gives CDR1 SGHTA, CDR2 FQGTGA. The CDR3 sequence is 14 residues long. V was clipped by 5 bases and J by 5 bases; unmatched bases: 6.

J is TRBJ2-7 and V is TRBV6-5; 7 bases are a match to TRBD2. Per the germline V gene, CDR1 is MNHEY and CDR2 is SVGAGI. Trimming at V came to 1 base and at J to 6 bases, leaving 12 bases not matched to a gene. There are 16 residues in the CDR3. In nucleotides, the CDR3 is TGTGCCAGCAGTTACTTTTCCGGACTAGGGGAGGCCGAGCAGTACTTC. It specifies CASSYFSGLGEAEQYF.